The sequence of this T cell receptor beta chain was determined in a study of CD8 T cells in ankylosing spondylitis. Study-level points and caveats: It appeared that ankylosing spondylitis blood was characterized by a TCR beta motif of under ten highly homologous variants. As reported, disease-linked clones showed significant enrichment in matched ankylosing spondylitis synovial fluid. The authors found the disease-linked clones to be CD8+ and relatively rare in peripheral blood.

The germline V gene has CDR1 MDHEN and CDR2 SYDVKM. The CDR3 has 16 residues. Trimming removed 10 bases from V and 3 bases from J, with 23 bases in between. As concerns this clonotype: Its antigen is currently unknown.

For TCR beta, libraries came from quantitative 5'-RACE with molecular barcodes. TCRdb re-analysed the 5' RACE reads in MiXCR, keeping a single row per CDR3 protein. The sample contains some 37,000 distinct CDR3 sequences, around an eighth of which appear only once. This TCR was recovered from a male donor with ankylosing spondylitis. Sequencing was carried out using synovial fluid, either unsorted or a sorted T cell fraction (not recorded which). The chain joins TRBV28 to TRBJ2-3; D is possibly TRBD2 (6 bases). CDR3 DNA: TGTGCCACCTCCTTTGAATCAGGGAGGTGGACAGATACGCAGTATTTT. Its translation is CATSFESGRWTDTQYF.